The clone carrying this TCR beta chain turned up a few times. With 5 bases removed from V and 8 bases from J, the gap between germline ends came to 17 bases. The germline V gene has CDR1 SGHTS and CDR2 YDEGEE. This CDR3 spans 14 amino acids. In the study's own analysis: It was from reference gene primer amplification that nucleated cell counts were estimated. Assay: immunoSEQ multiplex PCR; the TCRdb copy retains only in-frame clones and omits some. V, J and clone size are those of that table, while D and trimming were read from the DNA. In the table there are approximately 270,000 clones, around 89% of which are singletons. The data stem from a study of blood T cell repertoires in COVID-19. Whole-study context: Some COVID-19 samples were acute and others convalescent; all came from the United States, Italy and Spain. T cells, B-cell-depleted T cells, or PBMCs provided the cDNA or gDNA that served as material.

The chain is built from TRBV5-8 and TRBJ1-5; D perhaps matches TRBD1 (6 bases). Sequenced sample: peripheral blood. The source is a man aged 25 to 40 with acute or convalescent COVID-19. DNA for the CDR3: TGTGCCAGCAGTCGGGGAAACAGGGAGAAGCCCCAGCATTTT. Protein sequence: CASSRGNREKPQHF.